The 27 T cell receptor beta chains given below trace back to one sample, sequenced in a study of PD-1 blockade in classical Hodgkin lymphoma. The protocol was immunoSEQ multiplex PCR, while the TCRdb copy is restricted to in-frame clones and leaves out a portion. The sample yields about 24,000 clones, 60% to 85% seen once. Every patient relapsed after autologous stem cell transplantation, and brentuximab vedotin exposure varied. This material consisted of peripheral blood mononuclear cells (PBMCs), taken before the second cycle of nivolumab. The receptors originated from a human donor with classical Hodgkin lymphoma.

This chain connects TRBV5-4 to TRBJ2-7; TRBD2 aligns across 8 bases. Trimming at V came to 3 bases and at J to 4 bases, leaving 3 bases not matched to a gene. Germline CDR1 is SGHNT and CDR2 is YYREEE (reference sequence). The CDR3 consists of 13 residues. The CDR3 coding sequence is TGTGCCAGCAGCTCCAGCGGGGGTTACGAGCAGTACTTC. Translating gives CASSSSGGYEQYF.

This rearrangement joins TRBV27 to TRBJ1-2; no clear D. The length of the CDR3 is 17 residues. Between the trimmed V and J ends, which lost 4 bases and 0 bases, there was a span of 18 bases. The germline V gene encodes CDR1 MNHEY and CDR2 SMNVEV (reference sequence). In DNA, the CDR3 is TGTGCCAGCAGTTCTCAGGACGGAAGGACCACTAACTATGGCTACACCTTC. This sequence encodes CASSSQDGRTTNYGYTF.

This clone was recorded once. The CDR3: CASSIVGGPREQFF. CDR3 coding DNA: TGTGCCAGTAGTATTGTGGGAGGGCCTAGAGAGCAGTTCTTC. V usage is TRBV19 and J usage is TRBJ2-1; 7 nucleotides line up with TRBD2. Looked up from germline, CDR1 is LNHDA and CDR2 is SQIVND (reference sequence). The CDR3 is 14 amino acids. V gave up 3 bases and J gave up 10 bases; unmatched junction bases: 9.

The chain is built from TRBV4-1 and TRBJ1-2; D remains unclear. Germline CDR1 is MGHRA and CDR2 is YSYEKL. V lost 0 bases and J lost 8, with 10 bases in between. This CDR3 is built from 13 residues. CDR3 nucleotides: TGCGCCAGCAGCCAAGATCATGAAGTGGGCTACACCTTC. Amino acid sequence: CASSQDHEVGYTF.

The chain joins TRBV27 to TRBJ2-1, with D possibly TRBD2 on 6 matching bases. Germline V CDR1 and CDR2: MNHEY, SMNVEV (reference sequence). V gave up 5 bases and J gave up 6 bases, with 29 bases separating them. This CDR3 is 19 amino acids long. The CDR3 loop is CASSPFGPRVAGSVNEQFF. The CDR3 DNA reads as TGTGCCAGCAGTCCTTTTGGCCCGCGTGTTGCGGGGAGTGTCAATGAGCAGTTCTTC.

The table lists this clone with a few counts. CDR3 sequence reads: CASSMNRGAKNIQYF. CDR3 sequence (DNA): TGTGCCAGCAGTATGAACAGGGGCGCCAAAAACATTCAGTACTTC. The J gene is TRBJ2-4, the V gene TRBV28; TRBD1 matches at 7 bases. The germline V gene encodes CDR1 MDHEN and CDR2 SYDVKM. V lost 5 bases and J lost 1; bases outside the gene matches: 5. This CDR3 region has 15 residues.

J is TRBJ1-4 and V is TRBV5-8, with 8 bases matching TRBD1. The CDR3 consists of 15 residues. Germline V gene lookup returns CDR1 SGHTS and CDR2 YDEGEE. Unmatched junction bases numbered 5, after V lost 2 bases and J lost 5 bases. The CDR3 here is CASSFGQGGNEKLFF. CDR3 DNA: TGTGCCAGCAGCTTCGGACAGGGAGGGAATGAAAAACTGTTTTTT. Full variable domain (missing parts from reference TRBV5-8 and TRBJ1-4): EAGVTQSPTHLIKTRGQQATLRCSPISGHTSVYWYQQALGLGLQFLLWYDEGEERNRGNFPPRFSGRQFPNYSSELNVNALELEDSALYLCASSFGQGGNEKLFFGSGTQLSVL.

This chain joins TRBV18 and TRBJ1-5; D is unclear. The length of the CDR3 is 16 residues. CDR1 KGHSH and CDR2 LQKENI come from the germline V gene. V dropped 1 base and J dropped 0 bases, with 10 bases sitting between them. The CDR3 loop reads CASSPQPPYSNQPQHF. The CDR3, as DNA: TGTGCCAGCTCACCACAACCGCCCTATAGCAATCAGCCCCAGCATTTT.

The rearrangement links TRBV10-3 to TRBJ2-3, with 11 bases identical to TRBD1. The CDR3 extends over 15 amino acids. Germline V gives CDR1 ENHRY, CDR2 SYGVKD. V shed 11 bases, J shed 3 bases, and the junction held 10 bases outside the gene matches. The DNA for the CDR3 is TGTGCCGCCCAAGGACAGGGGGCTGGTACAGATACGCAGTATTTT. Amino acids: CAAQGQGAGTDTQYF.

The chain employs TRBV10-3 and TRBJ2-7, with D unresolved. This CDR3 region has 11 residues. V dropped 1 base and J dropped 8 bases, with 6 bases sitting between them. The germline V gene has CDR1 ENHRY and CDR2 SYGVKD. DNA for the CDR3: TGTGCCATCAGTGAGTATTTTCAGCAGTACTTC. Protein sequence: CAISEYFQQYF.

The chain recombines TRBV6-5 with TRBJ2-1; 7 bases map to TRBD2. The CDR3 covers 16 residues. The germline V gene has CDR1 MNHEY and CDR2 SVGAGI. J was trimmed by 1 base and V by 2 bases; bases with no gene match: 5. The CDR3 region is CASSYAGVQSYNEQFF. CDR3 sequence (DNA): TGTGCCAGCAGTTACGCGGGAGTACAGTCCTACAATGAGCAGTTCTTC.

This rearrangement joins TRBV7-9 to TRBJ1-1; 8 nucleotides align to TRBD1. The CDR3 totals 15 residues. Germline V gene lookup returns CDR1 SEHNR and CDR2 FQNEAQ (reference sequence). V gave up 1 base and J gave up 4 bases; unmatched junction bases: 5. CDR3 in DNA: TGTGCCAGCAGCTTAGGGTTTGACAGGGGCACTGAAGCTTTCTTT. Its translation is CASSLGFDRGTEAFF. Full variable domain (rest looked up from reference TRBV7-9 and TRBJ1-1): DTGVSQNPRHKITKRGQNVTFRCDPISEHNRLYWYRQTLGQGPEFLTYFQNEAQLEKSRLLSDRFSAERPKGSFSTLEIQRTEQGDSAMYLCASSLGFDRGTEAFFGQGTRLTVV.

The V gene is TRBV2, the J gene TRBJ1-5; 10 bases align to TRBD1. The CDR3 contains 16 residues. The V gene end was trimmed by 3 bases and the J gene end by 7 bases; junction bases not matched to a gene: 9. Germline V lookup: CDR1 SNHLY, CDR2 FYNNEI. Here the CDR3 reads CASSDITGTGVQPQHF. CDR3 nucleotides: TGTGCCAGCAGTGACATAACCGGGACAGGGGTGCAGCCCCAGCATTTT.

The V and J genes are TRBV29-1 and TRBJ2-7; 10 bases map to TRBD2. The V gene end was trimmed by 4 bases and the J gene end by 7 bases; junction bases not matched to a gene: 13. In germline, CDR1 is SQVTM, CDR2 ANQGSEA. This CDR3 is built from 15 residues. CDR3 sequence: CSVGLKLAGVGEQYF. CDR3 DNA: TGCAGCGTTGGATTGAAGCTAGCGGGAGTAGGGGAGCAGTACTTC.

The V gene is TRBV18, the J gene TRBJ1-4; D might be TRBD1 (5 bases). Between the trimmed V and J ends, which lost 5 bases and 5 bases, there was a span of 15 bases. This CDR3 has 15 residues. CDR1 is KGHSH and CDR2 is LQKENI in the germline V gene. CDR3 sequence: CASSSSGTENEKLFF. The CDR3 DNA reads TGTGCCAGCTCATCGTCCGGGACGGAGAATGAAAAACTGTTTTTT.

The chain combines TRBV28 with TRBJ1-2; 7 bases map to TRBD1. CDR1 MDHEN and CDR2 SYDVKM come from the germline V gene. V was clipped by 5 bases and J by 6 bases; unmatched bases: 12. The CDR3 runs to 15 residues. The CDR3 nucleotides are TGTGCCAGCAGTCTAGGGACAGCCAGGCGGGATGGCTACACCTTC. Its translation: CASSLGTARRDGYTF.

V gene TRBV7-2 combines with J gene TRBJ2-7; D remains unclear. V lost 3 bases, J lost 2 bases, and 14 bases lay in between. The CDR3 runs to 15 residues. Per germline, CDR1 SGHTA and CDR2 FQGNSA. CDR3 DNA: TGTGCCAGCAGCTTTCTCGGTAGGGTGGCCTACGAGCAGTACTTC. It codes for CASSFLGRVAYEQYF. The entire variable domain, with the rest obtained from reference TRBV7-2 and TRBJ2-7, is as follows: GAGVSQSPSNKVTEKGKDVELRCDPISGHTALYWYRQSLGQGLEFLIYFQGNSAPDKSGLPSDRFSAERTGGSVSTLTIQRTQQEDSAVYLCASSFLGRVAYEQYFGPGTRLTVT.

The CDR3 DNA reads as TGTGCCAGCAGTTACGTGGGTTCGGGTATTGGTGGCTACACCTTC. Protein product: CASSYVGSGIGGYTF. The chain links TRBV6-5 to TRBJ1-2; D gene uncertain. The germline V gene encodes CDR1 MNHEY and CDR2 SVGAGI. Trimming removed 2 bases from V and 7 bases from J, with 17 bases in between. The CDR3 has 15 amino acids.

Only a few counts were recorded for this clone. The CDR3 DNA is TGTGCCAGCAGTCTAGTCGACAGGGTGAGCACCGGGGAGCTGTTTTTT. It translates to CASSLVDRVSTGELFF. This chain joins TRBV2 and TRBJ2-2; 7 bases agree with TRBD1. V trimming: 5 bases; J trimming: 4 bases; junction bases outside the gene matches: 10. The CDR3 extends over 16 amino acids. Germline V gene lookup returns CDR1 SNHLY and CDR2 FYNNEI.

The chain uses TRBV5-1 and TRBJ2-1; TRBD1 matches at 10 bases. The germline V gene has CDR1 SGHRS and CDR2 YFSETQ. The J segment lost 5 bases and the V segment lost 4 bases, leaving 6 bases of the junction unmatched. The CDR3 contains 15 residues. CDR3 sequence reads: CASSRSGTGDNEQFF. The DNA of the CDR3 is TGCGCCAGCAGCCGATCCGGGACAGGGGACAATGAGCAGTTCTTC.

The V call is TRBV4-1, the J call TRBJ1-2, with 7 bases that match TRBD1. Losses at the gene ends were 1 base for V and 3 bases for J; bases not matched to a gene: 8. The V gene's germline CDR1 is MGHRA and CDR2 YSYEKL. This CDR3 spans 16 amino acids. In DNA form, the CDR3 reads TGCGCCAGCAGCCAAGGCAGGGGGGGCGGGGACTATGGCTACACCTTC. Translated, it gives CASSQGRGGGDYGYTF.

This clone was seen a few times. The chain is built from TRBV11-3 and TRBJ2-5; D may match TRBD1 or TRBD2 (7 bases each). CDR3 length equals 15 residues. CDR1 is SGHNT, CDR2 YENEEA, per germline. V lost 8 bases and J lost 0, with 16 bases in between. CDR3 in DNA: TGTGCCAGCTCGCAGGGGGGGGAGTACCAAGAGACCCAGTACTTC. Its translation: CASSQGGEYQETQYF.

CDR3 sequence (DNA): TGCGCCAGCAGCTTGCAGGGGGTCCATGGCTACACCTTC. This translates into CASSLQGVHGYTF. The gene calls are TRBV5-1 and TRBJ1-2; 7 bases agree with TRBD1. CDR3 length: 13 residues. In germline, CDR1 is SGHRS, CDR2 YFSETQ. V was pared by 1 base and J by 6 bases, with 3 bases of the junction left unmatched.

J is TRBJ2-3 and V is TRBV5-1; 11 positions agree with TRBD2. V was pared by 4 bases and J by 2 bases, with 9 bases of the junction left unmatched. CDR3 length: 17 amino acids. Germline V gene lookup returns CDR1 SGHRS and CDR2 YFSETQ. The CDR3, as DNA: TGCGCCAGCAGCGCCGGGACTAGCGGAACTTCCACAGATACGCAGTATTTT. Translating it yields CASSAGTSGTSTDTQYF.

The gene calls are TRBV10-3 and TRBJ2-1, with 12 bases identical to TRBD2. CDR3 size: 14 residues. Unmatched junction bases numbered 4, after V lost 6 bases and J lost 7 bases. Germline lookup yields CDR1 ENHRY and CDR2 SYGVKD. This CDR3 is CAISLGLAGNEQFF. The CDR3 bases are TGTGCCATCAGCCTAGGACTAGCGGGAAATGAGCAGTTCTTC.

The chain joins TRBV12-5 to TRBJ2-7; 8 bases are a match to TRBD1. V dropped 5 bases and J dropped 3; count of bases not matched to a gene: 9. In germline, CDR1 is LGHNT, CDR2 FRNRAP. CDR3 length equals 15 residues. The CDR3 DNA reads TGTGCTAGTGGTCTCGGGACAGGAAGGAGCTACGAGCAGTACTTC. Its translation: CASGLGTGRSYEQYF.

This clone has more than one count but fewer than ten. The CDR3 DNA reads TGTGCCAGCAGCCACACAGATACGCAGTATTTT. It is translated as CASSHTDTQYF. V usage is TRBV6-6 and J usage is TRBJ2-3; the D is unclear. The CDR3 totals 11 residues. Trimming took 6 bases from V and 2 from J, leaving 3 bases between them. The germline V gene encodes CDR1 MNHNY and CDR2 SVGAGI (reference sequence).